This TCR beta chain stems from a study of blood T cell repertoires in COVID-19. Study at large: The United States, Italy and Spain were the sources of the acute and convalescent COVID-19 samples. PBMCs, B-cell-depleted T cells, or T cells were the source of the cDNA or gDNA that made up the material.

Source study methods: Reference gene primer amplification gave nucleated cell count estimates. Using immunoSEQ multiplex PCR, the repertoire was profiled, and TCRdb retains in-frame clones only, with some absent. Clonal size and the V and J genes are those of that table, whereas D and trimming came from the DNA. The sample carries over 150,000 clones, approximately 87% recorded once. Per the germline V gene, CDR1 is SEHNR and CDR2 is FQNEAQ (reference sequence). V gave up 5 bases and J gave up 1 base; unmatched junction bases: 4. The CDR3 loop spans 15 amino acids. Sequencing was done on a sample of peripheral blood. This TCR was recovered from a woman aged 18 to 35 who had recovered from COVID-19. The chain uses TRBV7-9 and TRBJ2-2, with TRBD1 matching over 7 bases. Here the CDR3 reads CASSPDRWNTGELFF. DNA for the CDR3: TGTGCCAGCAGCCCGGACAGGTGGAACACCGGGGAGCTGTTTTTT.